A single sample gave rise to the 15 T cell receptor beta chains below, sequenced in a study of blood T cells in healthy people across ages. The use of a sample-barcoded 5' primer and a J-beta primer mix characterized a second PCR of roughly 7 to 12 cycles. TCRdb used MiXCR to reprocess the 5' RACE reads, holding one entry per CDR3 protein. The sample carries about 1.8 million distinct CDR3 sequences, about 50% recorded once. Sequencing was done on a sample of blood. These TCRs come from a woman aged 35 to 49 in good health.

V and J are TRBV25-1 and TRBJ2-7, with D possibly matching TRBD1 (6 bases). Between the trimmed V and J ends, which lost 7 bases and 9 bases, there was a span of 13 bases. Looked up from germline, CDR1 is MGHDK and CDR2 is SYGVNS. The CDR3 runs to 11 residues. The CDR3 is CASKGGRRQYF. In DNA form, the CDR3 reads TGTGCCAGCAAAGGGGGTAGAAGGCAGTACTTC.

The chain has TRBV7-8 and TRBJ1-5; unclear D gene. This CDR3 region has 16 residues. The V gene lost 0 bases and the J gene lost 3 bases, with 12 bases spanning the gap. Germline V gene data show CDR1 as SGHVS and CDR2 as FQNEAQ. CDR3: CASSLAVWENNQPQHF. The CDR3 DNA follows: TGTGCCAGCAGCTTAGCTGTTTGGGAGAACAATCAGCCCCAGCATTTT.

This chain links TRBV6-5 with TRBJ2-3, with a tentative D call TRBD2 (7 bases). The CDR3 loop spans 14 amino acids. Looked up from germline, CDR1 is MNHEY and CDR2 is SVGAGI. With 5 bases removed from V and 5 bases from J, the gap between germline ends came to 14 bases. CDR3 amino acids: CASSPLGGGDTQYF. CDR3 DNA: TGTGCCAGCAGTCCTCTAGGGGGGGGAGATACGCAGTATTTT.

The chain joins TRBV10-3 to TRBJ2-3; D may be TRBD1 (6 bases). Germline V lookup: CDR1 ENHRY, CDR2 SYGVKD. The CDR3 is made up of 15 amino acids. The V gene lost 2 bases and the J gene lost 1 base, with 10 bases spanning the gap. CDR3 protein: CAISERGQRTDTQYF. The CDR3 coding sequence is TGTGCCATCAGTGAGAGGGGACAACGCACAGATACGCAGTATTTT.

CDR3 nucleotide sequence: TGCGCCAGCAGCTTTAGGGAGGGGGATAATTCACCCCTCCACTTT. Encoded protein: CASSFREGDNSPLHF. V usage is TRBV4-1 and J usage is TRBJ1-6; tentatively, D is TRBD1 (6 bases). The germline V gene encodes CDR1 MGHRA and CDR2 YSYEKL. The CDR3 covers 15 residues. The V end lost 5 bases, the J end lost 5 bases, and 13 bases lay between the germline ends.

This chain joins TRBV6-5 and TRBJ2-4; 7 bases line up with TRBD1. Losses at the gene ends were 6 bases for V and 0 bases for J; bases not matched to a gene: 8. The CDR3 covers 16 residues. CDR1 and CDR2 (germline): MNHEY, SVGAGI. The CDR3 reads CASSRIGDRAKNIQYF. The CDR3 DNA follows: TGTGCCAGCAGCCGAATAGGGGACAGAGCCAAAAACATTCAGTACTTC.

The V call is TRBV28, the J call TRBJ2-1; 10 bases are shared with TRBD2. V lost 7 bases to trimming and J lost 8 bases; unmatched junction nucleotides: 14. Germline V gene data show CDR1 as MDHEN and CDR2 as SYDVKM. The CDR3 totals 16 residues. CDR3 bases: TGTGCCAGCACGAGTCGTGGAGCGGGGGGGCGGGATGAGCAGTTCTTC. It is translated as CASTSRGAGGRDEQFF.

The chain carries TRBV20-1 and TRBJ2-1; 13 bases fit TRBD2. The end of the DNA fits TRBJ2-7 better, so the J call may be wrong. Germline V gene sequence: CDR1 DFQATT, CDR2 SNEGSKA (reference sequence). The CDR3 is made up of 18 amino acids. CDR3 sequence (DNA): TGCAGTGCTCAGATGGGACTAGCGGGGAGGAGCTCCTACAATGAGCAGTACTTC. It translates to CSAQMGLAGRSSYNEQYF.

This clonotype was observed a few times. The V and J genes are TRBV25-1 and TRBJ2-1; D may be TRBD1 (5 bases). V lost 7 bases, J lost 4 bases, and 14 bases lay in between. From germline, CDR1 is MGHDK and CDR2 SYGVNS. The CDR3 is made up of 14 amino acids. The CDR3 spells CASIGNNRYNEQFF. CDR3 sequence (DNA): TGTGCCAGCATCGGCAACAACAGGTACAATGAGCAGTTCTTC.

This clonotype was seen more than once but under ten times. The V and J genes are TRBV28 and TRBJ2-5, with D perhaps matching TRBD1 (6 bases). The CDR3 runs to 15 residues. V lost 5 bases and J lost 4, with 17 bases in between. Germline assignment: CDR1 MDHEN and CDR2 SYDVKM. The DNA for the CDR3 is TGTGCCAGCAGTGCCCCAGGGTCAGGGGTAGAGACCCAGTACTTC. Residues: CASSAPGSGVETQYF.

This clonotype showed up just a few times. This chain joins TRBV28 and TRBJ1-2; possibly TRBD1 for D (6 bases). This CDR3 is built from 14 residues. Germline CDR1 is MDHEN and CDR2 is SYDVKM. V lost 3 bases and J lost 4, with 12 bases in between. This CDR3 reads CASSFEGGPYGYTF. The CDR3 DNA follows: TGTGCCAGCAGTTTTGAGGGGGGGCCCTATGGCTACACCTTC.

This clonotype has more than one count but fewer than ten. The chain couples TRBV28 to TRBJ1-2; D perhaps matches TRBD1 (5 bases). V shed 10 bases and J shed 4 bases, with 16 bases lying between them. The germline V gene has CDR1 MDHEN and CDR2 SYDVKM. This CDR3 comprises 13 residues. The CDR3 here is CATQTGVGYGYTF. CDR3 DNA: TGTGCCACCCAAACAGGAGTCGGCTATGGCTACACCTTC.

The sample holds a few counts of this clonotype. The CDR3 DNA follows: TGTGCCAGCAGTGAAATGACAGGGATGGAGCAGTACTTC. This codes for CASSEMTGMEQYF. This sequence joins TRBV6-1 and TRBJ2-7; TRBD1 aligns across 7 bases. From germline, CDR1 is MNHNS and CDR2 SASEGT. This CDR3 has 13 residues. V was clipped by 2 bases and J by 7 bases; unmatched bases: 5.

The chain carries TRBV6-2 or TRBV6-3 and TRBJ2-2; 7 nucleotides line up with TRBD1. The CDR3 runs 15 residues. The junction had 7 bases not matched to a gene; V was cut back by 4 bases and J by 5 bases. The germline V gene has CDR1 MNHEY and CDR2 SVGEGT. CDR3 protein: CASSSRTGGTGELFF. Here the CDR3 DNA reads TGTGCCAGCAGTTCTAGGACAGGAGGAACCGGGGAGCTGTTTTTT.

This chain uses TRBV12-3 or TRBV12-4 with TRBJ2-3; no firm D call. This CDR3 is 13 amino acids long. V was clipped by 6 bases and J by 0 bases, with 7 bases between them. The CDR3 spells CASRTTSTDTQYF. The CDR3 DNA reads TGTGCCAGCAGGACGACTAGCACAGATACGCAGTATTTT.